This entry lists 15 T cell receptor beta chains sequenced from one sample in a study of early T cells in non-severe SARS-CoV-2 infection. TCRdb reprocessed the 5' RACE reads via MiXCR and lists one record per CDR3 protein. The sample contains about 22,000 distinct CDR3 sequences, under 5.5% of which appear only once. The material sequenced was whole blood. These receptors were obtained from an adult who was a healthcare worker with PCR-confirmed SARS-CoV-2 infection or an uninfected control (not recorded which).

This clonotype was observed many times. The genes are TRBV7-2 and TRBJ2-1; D perhaps matches TRBD1 (6 bases). The ends were cut back, 5 bases at V and 8 bases at J, with 13 bases in the middle. The germline V gene has CDR1 SGHTA and CDR2 FQGNSA. CDR3 length equals 13 residues. CDR3 in amino acids: CASSLYRAYEQFF. The CDR3 coding sequence is TGTGCCAGCAGCCTATACAGGGCGTATGAGCAGTTCTTC.

This clonotype appeared many times. The J gene is TRBJ1-6, the V gene TRBV25-1; 8 bases fit TRBD1. After removal of 1 base from V and 10 bases from J, the junction contained 6 bases not matched to a gene. This CDR3 contains 15 residues. Germline CDR1 and CDR2: MGHDK and SYGVNS. CDR3 in DNA: TGTGCCAGCAGTGAATTATGGACAGGGAAGTCACCCCTCCACTTT. Amino acids: CASSELWTGKSPLHF.

This clonotype has at least ten counts. The J gene is TRBJ1-2, the V gene TRBV7-6; D might be TRBD1 (6 bases). V was trimmed by 4 bases and J by 8 bases, leaving 11 bases between them. CDR1 SGHVS and CDR2 FNYEAQ come from the germline V gene. CDR3 length: 12 residues. The CDR3 is CASSSPGDGYTF. CDR3 coding DNA: TGTGCCAGCAGCTCCCCAGGGGACGGCTACACCTTC. Full variable domain (remainder filled in from reference TRBV7-6 and TRBJ1-2): GAGVSQSPRYKVTKRGQDVALRCDPISGHVSLYWYRQALGQGPEFLTYFNYEAQQDKSGLPNDRFSAERPEGSISTLTIQRTEQRDSAMYRCASSSPGDGYTFGSGTRLTVV.

This clonotype was recorded many times. The chain is built from TRBV6-1 and TRBJ2-7; D may correspond to TRBD1 or TRBD2 (5 bases each). This CDR3 is built from 13 residues. Per germline, CDR1 MNHNS and CDR2 SASEGT. V dropped 6 bases and J dropped 7 bases, with 16 bases sitting between them. The CDR3 DNA reads as TGTGCCAGCAGCAGGGACCCCTTTAGGGAGCAGTACTTC. It specifies CASSRDPFREQYF.

This clonotype was detected many times. The chain carries TRBV7-9 and TRBJ2-1; 7 bases are shared with TRBD2. Germline values: CDR1 SEHNR, CDR2 FQNEAQ (reference sequence). J was trimmed by 0 bases and V by 11 bases; bases with no gene match: 7. This CDR3 spans 14 amino acids. As DNA, the CDR3 is TGTGCCCTCTTGGGGGGGAGCTCCTACAATGAGCAGTTCTTC. Residues: CALLGGSSYNEQFF.

In its sample, this clonotype was seen many times. This chain uses TRBV14 with TRBJ1-5; D unclear. The CDR3 loop spans 13 amino acids. Germline CDR1 and CDR2: SGHDN and FVKESK. Trimming pared 3 bases from V and 3 bases from J, leaving 6 bases between. The CDR3: CASSQENNQPQHF. CDR3 sequence (DNA): TGTGCCAGCAGCCAGGAAAACAATCAGCCCCAGCATTTT. The entire variable domain, with the rest obtained from reference TRBV14 and TRBJ1-5, is as follows: EAGVTQFPSHSVIEKGQTVTLRCDPISGHDNLYWYRRVMGKEIKFLLHFVKESKQDESGMPNNRFLAERTGGTYSTLKVQPAELEDSGVYFCASSQENNQPQHFGDGTRLSIL.

This clonotype was detected ten times or more. The chain employs TRBV12-3 or TRBV12-4 and TRBJ1-1; no reliable D call. The ends were cut back, 3 bases at V and 1 base at J, with 9 bases in the middle. This CDR3 spans 14 amino acids. The CDR3 spells CASSFAGPNTEAFF. The CDR3 region has the DNA TGTGCCAGCAGTTTTGCCGGGCCGAACACTGAAGCTTTCTTT.

This clonotype was detected many times. The J gene is TRBJ2-5, the V gene TRBV5-1; 7 bases line up with TRBD1. The CDR3 length is 15 residues. J was trimmed by 2 bases and V by 3 bases; bases with no gene match: 7. Germline V gene lookup returns CDR1 SGHRS and CDR2 YFSETQ. The CDR3 DNA reads as TGCGCCAGCAGCTCCTACAGGGGTTCGCAAGAGACCCAGTACTTC. Protein sequence: CASSSYRGSQETQYF.

This clonotype was observed at least ten times. The gene calls are TRBV2 and TRBJ2-1; 7 nucleotides line up with TRBD1. The CDR3 sequence is 16 residues long. Germline trimming cut 9 bases from V and 0 bases from J; bases unmatched to any gene: 11. In germline, CDR1 is SNHLY, CDR2 FYNNEI. CDR3 DNA: TGTGCCAGTAGGTCGACAGGGTCCCCCTCCTACAATGAGCAGTTCTTC. It translates to CASRSTGSPSYNEQFF.

This clonotype was detected many times. The chain couples TRBV6-6 to TRBJ2-7, with a tentative D call TRBD2 (5 bases). Trimming removed 5 bases at V and 4 bases at J, with 6 bases between. The CDR3 extends over 11 amino acids. Germline-derived CDR1 and CDR2 are MNHNY and SVGAGI (reference sequence). CDR3 sequence: CASSREYEQYF. The CDR3 region has the DNA TGTGCCAGCAGTAGGGAGTACGAGCAGTACTTC.

This clonotype has only a few counts. V gene TRBV5-6 combines with J gene TRBJ2-7; D may be TRBD1 (5 bases). The CDR3 is 14 amino acids. Germline V gene lookup returns CDR1 SGHDT and CDR2 YYEEEE. Trimming cost V 2 bases and J 3 bases, with 12 bases left between them. The CDR3 nucleotides read TGTGCCAGCAGCTTATTTGACAGATTCTACGAGCAGTACTTC. It is translated as CASSLFDRFYEQYF.

This clonotype was observed a handful of times. The chain couples TRBV4-1 to TRBJ2-3, with D unclear. Germline assignment: CDR1 MGHRA and CDR2 YSYEKL. This CDR3 has 12 residues. Trimming shortened V by 1 base and J by 5 bases, and 4 bases separated the two germline ends. The chain's CDR3 is CASSQGGDTQYF. CDR3 DNA sequence: TGCGCCAGCAGCCAAGGGGGAGATACGCAGTATTTT.

The chain is built from TRBV12-5 and TRBJ2-7; TRBD2 matches at 7 bases. The V gene end was trimmed by 1 base and the J gene end by 3 bases; junction bases not matched to a gene: 0. CDR1 is LGHNT and CDR2 is FRNRAP in the germline V gene. The CDR3 is 13 residues long. The CDR3 protein is CASGLAGGYEQYF. The CDR3 nucleotides are TGTGCTAGTGGTTTGGCGGGGGGCTACGAGCAGTACTTC.

This sequence joins TRBV29-1 and TRBJ2-5; TRBD1 is a possible D gene (5 bases). The V and J ends lost 8 bases and 5 bases respectively, with 12 bases between them. Germline V gene lookup returns CDR1 SQVTM and CDR2 ANQGSEA. CDR3 size: 11 residues. The CDR3 here is CSTGPGETQYF. CDR3 nucleotide sequence: TGCAGCACGGGCCCAGGGGAGACCCAGTACTTC.

This clonotype was seen more than once but under ten times. V and J are TRBV7-6 and TRBJ1-2; no clear D. Germline V gene data show CDR1 as SGHVS and CDR2 as FNYEAQ. The CDR3 length is 17 residues. The V end lost 4 bases, the J end lost 8 bases, and 26 bases lay between the germline ends. In DNA, the CDR3 is TGTGCCAGCAGCTCATTAGAAGGGAGCCCCGCTTTAGGCGGCTACACCTTC. Translation gives CASSSLEGSPALGGYTF.